Shown below are 30 T cell receptor beta chains from a single sample sequenced in a study of T cell responses to AZD1222 COVID-19 vaccine. TCRdb's table, derived via immunoSEQ multiplex PCR, lists solely in-frame clones and lacks some. The repertoire has about 120,000 clones, approximately 90% of them found once; the top ten carry less than 4%. The sequencing here drew on peripheral blood, taken 28 days after the second AZD1222 dose. The receptors originated from an adult who received the AZD1222 COVID-19 vaccine.

The table lists this clone with a count of one. The chain has TRBV20-1 and TRBJ2-5; no definite D call. In germline, CDR1 is DFQATT, CDR2 SNEGSKA (reference sequence). V lost 3 bases to trimming and J lost 4 bases, with 9 bases between them. CDR3 length equals 12 residues. The CDR3 region has the DNA TGCAGTGCTAGTCTCAACCGAGAGACCCAGTACTTC. This sequence encodes CSASLNRETQYF.

CDR3 amino acids: CASSPPLLDRGHGYTF. Here the CDR3 DNA reads TGTGCCAGCAGCCCTCCTTTATTGGACAGGGGCCATGGCTACACCTTC. The chain links TRBV7-9 to TRBJ1-2; 9 bases match TRBD1. Per germline, CDR1 SEHNR and CDR2 FQNEAQ (reference sequence). This CDR3 region has 16 residues. Trimming removed 5 bases from V and 6 bases from J; junction bases left unmatched: 13.

This chain connects TRBV6-1 to TRBJ1-2; D unresolved. The CDR3 runs 12 residues. Germline assignment: CDR1 MNHNS and CDR2 SASEGT. Trimming took off 1 base at V and 5 bases at J, with 5 bases between the two ends. The CDR3 region has the DNA TGTGCCAGCAGTGAAGGGCGATATGGCTACACCTTC. Its translation: CASSEGRYGYTF.

This clone was counted only a few times. The chain has TRBV4-3 and TRBJ1-4; perhaps TRBD1 as D (6 bases). The CDR3 sequence is 14 residues long. Trimming cost V 1 base and J 8 bases, with 11 bases left between them. Germline CDR1 is LGHNA and CDR2 is YSLEER. CDR3 in DNA: TGCGCCAGCAGCCAAGGGCAGGGGCAGGAAAAACTGTTTTTT. Its protein product is CASSQGQGQEKLFF.

The V gene is TRBV6-5, the J gene TRBJ2-1; a possible D gene is TRBD1 (6 bases). Germline V gene data show CDR1 as MNHEY and CDR2 as SVGAGI. The V and J ends lost 2 bases and 4 bases respectively, with 12 bases between them. The length of the CDR3 is 15 residues. The CDR3: CASSYGGEPYNEQFF. Here the CDR3 DNA reads TGTGCCAGCAGTTACGGGGGCGAGCCATACAATGAGCAGTTCTTC.

The chain couples TRBV2 to TRBJ1-2; 10 nucleotides agree with TRBD1. The germline V gene has CDR1 SNHLY and CDR2 FYNNEI. The junction had 12 bases not matched to a gene; V was cut back by 10 bases and J by 7 bases. CDR3 length: 14 amino acids. This CDR3 reads CATSRDRGYPGYTF. Written as DNA, the CDR3 is TGTGCCACGAGCCGGGACAGGGGATATCCTGGCTACACCTTC. The full variable domain, completed using reference TRBV2 and TRBJ1-2, is EPEVTQTPSHQVTQMGQEVILRCVPISNHLYFYWYRQILGQKVEFLVSFYNNEISEKSEIFDDQFSVERPDGSNFTLKIRSTKLEDSAMYFCATSRDRGYPGYTFGSGTRLTVV.

This sequence joins TRBV29-1 and TRBJ2-7, with a possible D match to TRBD2 (5 bases). V was clipped by 7 bases and J by 2 bases, with 24 bases between them. In germline, CDR1 is SQVTM, CDR2 ANQGSEA. The CDR3 consists of 16 residues. The CDR3 spells CSAAKVFRGPAYEQYF. DNA for the CDR3: TGCAGCGCCGCGAAGGTTTTCAGAGGGCCAGCCTACGAGCAGTACTTC.

This CDR3 is CASRETPGQGNYGYTF. CDR3 coding DNA: TGTGCCAGCAGAGAAACACCGGGACAGGGGAACTATGGCTACACCTTC. The chain employs TRBV4-2 and TRBJ1-2; 10 bases line up with TRBD1. This CDR3 has 16 residues. V shed 6 bases and J 2 bases; nucleotides not matched to a gene: 9. CDR1 is LGHNA, CDR2 YNFKEQ, per germline.

The chain recombines TRBV18 with TRBJ1-1, with TRBD1 as a possible D gene (5 bases). The germline V gene has CDR1 KGHSH and CDR2 LQKENI. This CDR3 is 15 amino acids long. Trimming took off 0 bases at V and 3 bases at J, with 11 bases between the two ends. This chain's CDR3 is CASSPPKGLHTEAFF. The CDR3, as DNA: TGTGCCAGCTCACCACCCAAGGGGTTGCACACTGAAGCTTTCTTT.

Note on this clone: Other nucleotide sequences in the sample specify the same CDR3. The J gene is TRBJ1-4, the V gene TRBV5-1, with D uncertain. Trimming removed 2 bases from V and 7 bases from J, with 3 bases in between. The CDR3 totals 11 residues. The V gene's germline CDR1 is SGHRS and CDR2 YFSETQ. CDR3 residues: CASSFGEKLFF. CDR3 bases: TGCGCCAGCAGCTTTGGTGAAAAACTGTTTTTT.

The V gene is TRBV6-5, the J gene TRBJ1-5, with unresolved D. Germline V gene data show CDR1 as MNHEY and CDR2 as SVGAGI. The CDR3 is 13 amino acids. The ends were cut back, 6 bases at V and 3 bases at J, with 9 bases in the middle. This CDR3 is CASSPMSNQPQHF. CDR3 nucleotides: TGTGCCAGCAGCCCCATGTCCAATCAGCCCCAGCATTTT.

The chain combines TRBV6-4 with TRBJ1-2; no reliable D call. CDR1 and CDR2 (germline): MRHNA, SNTAGT. CDR3 length: 15 amino acids. Between the trimmed V and J ends, which lost 3 bases and 4 bases, there was a span of 15 bases. CDR3: CASSESHRNPYGYTF. CDR3 sequence (DNA): TGTGCCAGCAGTGAGTCTCACAGAAACCCCTATGGCTACACCTTC.

The chain recombines TRBV11-1 with TRBJ1-2, with D tentatively TRBD1 (5 bases). Trimming removed 5 bases from V and 0 bases from J, with 10 bases in between. Per the germline V gene, CDR1 is SGHAT and CDR2 is FQDESV (reference sequence). The CDR3 runs 14 residues. The CDR3 is CASSAPGANYGYTF. In DNA form, the CDR3 reads TGTGCCAGCAGCGCCCCGGGGGCTAACTATGGCTACACCTTC.

V and J are TRBV2 and TRBJ2-7; TRBD2 matches at 8 bases. Germline lookup yields CDR1 SNHLY and CDR2 FYNNEI. This CDR3 is built from 14 residues. J lost 5 bases, V lost 7 bases, and 10 bases had no gene match. CDR3 in amino acids: CASTPGREGHEQYF. As DNA, the CDR3 is TGTGCCAGCACCCCCGGGAGGGAGGGTCACGAGCAGTACTTC. Filled out from reference TRBV2 and TRBJ2-7, the complete variable domain reads EPEVTQTPSHQVTQMGQEVILRCVPISNHLYFYWYRQILGQKVEFLVSFYNNEISEKSEIFDDQFSVERPDGSNFTLKIRSTKLEDSAMYFCASTPGREGHEQYFGPGTRLTVT.

The V and J genes are TRBV6-2 or TRBV6-3 and TRBJ2-1; 10 bases line up with TRBD1. This CDR3 has 15 residues. Germline V lookup: CDR1 MNHEY, CDR2 SVGEGT. Trimming took 6 bases from V and 3 from J; bases not matched to a gene: 5. This chain's CDR3 is CASSRGQGYYNEQFF. The CDR3 DNA sequence: TGTGCCAGCAGCCGGGGACAGGGGTACTACAATGAGCAGTTCTTC.

The chain has TRBV6-4 and TRBJ2-3; 10 bases map to TRBD2. Germline CDR1 reads MRHNA; CDR2 reads SNTAGT. The junction had 6 bases not matched to a gene; V was cut back by 3 bases and J by 6 bases. This CDR3 contains 15 residues. The DNA for the CDR3 is TGTGCCAGCAGTGAAAGCGGGGGGGCTGGGGATACGCAGTATTTT. This codes for CASSESGGAGDTQYF.

The V gene is TRBV6-5, the J gene TRBJ2-7, with D maybe TRBD1 (5 bases). There are 14 residues in the CDR3. Germline CDR1 MNHEY, CDR2 SVGAGI. The germline V and J ends were trimmed by 7 bases and 3 bases, with 16 bases remaining between them. For the CDR3, the DNA is TGTGCCAGCACTTCGACAGTGGACCTCTACGAGCAGTACTTC. Translating it yields CASTSTVDLYEQYF.

This chain joins TRBV14 and TRBJ2-7; maybe TRBD1 (6 bases). Germline assignment: CDR1 SGHDN and CDR2 FVKESK. The CDR3 is 15 amino acids. Trimming left V 4 bases short and J 2 bases short, with 15 bases between. The CDR3 DNA is TGTGCCAGCAGCCTTTCGACAGGACCTACCTACGAGCAGTACTTC. Protein sequence: CASSLSTGPTYEQYF. The variable domain in full, with the rest retrieved from reference TRBV14 and TRBJ2-7, is EAGVTQFPSHSVIEKGQTVTLRCDPISGHDNLYWYRRVMGKEIKFLLHFVKESKQDESGMPNNRFLAERTGGTYSTLKVQPAELEDSGVYFCASSLSTGPTYEQYFGPGTRLTVT.

The gene calls are TRBV5-8 and TRBJ2-5; D may match TRBD1 or TRBD2 (5 bases each). The CDR3 consists of 15 residues. V lost 3 bases and J 4 bases, leaving 16 bases between the germline ends. The V gene's germline CDR1 is SGHTS and CDR2 YDEGEE. CDR3: CASSSLGTRIETQYF. The CDR3 region has the DNA TGTGCCAGCAGCTCCCTCGGGACCCGAATAGAGACCCAGTACTTC.

This clone is medium-sized. This specimen includes other DNA sequences encoding the same CDR3. The rearrangement joins TRBV5-1 to TRBJ2-7; D is ambiguous. The V gene's germline CDR1 is SGHRS and CDR2 YFSETQ. The ends were cut back, 0 bases at V and 4 bases at J, with 2 bases in the middle. This CDR3 has 11 residues. The DNA for the CDR3 is TGCGCCAGCAGCTTGGGGTACGAGCAGTACTTC. It is translated as CASSLGYEQYF.

The V gene is TRBV7-2, the J gene TRBJ2-1; 10 bases line up with TRBD2. The CDR3 sequence is 13 residues long. V gave up 5 bases and J gave up 7 bases; unmatched junction bases: 2. Germline CDR1 is SGHTA and CDR2 is FQGNSA. The CDR3 loop is CASSPSGGNEQFF. For the CDR3, the DNA is TGTGCCAGCAGCCCTAGCGGGGGAAATGAGCAGTTCTTC.

In its sample, this clone was seen once. The chain joins TRBV9 to TRBJ2-1; 12 bases are a match to TRBD1. V trimming: 3 bases; J trimming: 3 bases; junction bases outside the gene matches: 4. This CDR3 region has 16 residues. Germline-derived CDR1 and CDR2 are SGDLS and YYNGEE. CDR3 coding DNA: TGTGCCAGCAGCGCGGGGACAGGGGGCGACTACAATGAGCAGTTCTTC. It specifies CASSAGTGGDYNEQFF.

This chain connects TRBV10-3 to TRBJ1-2; 7 bases map to TRBD1. Germline values: CDR1 ENHRY, CDR2 SYGVKD. J was trimmed by 4 bases and V by 0 bases; bases with no gene match: 5. The CDR3 is made up of 15 amino acids. The DNA for the CDR3 is TGTGCCATCAGTGAGTCCGGGACAGCCCTCTATGGCTACACCTTC. It translates to CAISESGTALYGYTF.

V usage is TRBV28 and J usage is TRBJ1-4; D is uncertain. V gave up 4 bases and J gave up 4 bases, with 7 bases separating them. Germline-derived CDR1 and CDR2 are MDHEN and SYDVKM. The CDR3 spans 13 residues. The CDR3 sequence: CASSSHSNEKLFF. The CDR3 region has the DNA TGTGCCAGCAGTTCACACAGTAATGAAAAACTGTTTTTT.

J is TRBJ2-7 and V is TRBV14; TRBD2 is a possible D gene (6 bases). The V gene lost 1 base and the J gene lost 10 bases, with 23 bases spanning the gap. This CDR3 has 16 amino acids. Per the germline V gene, CDR1 is SGHDN and CDR2 is FVKESK. The CDR3 DNA sequence: TGTGCCAGCAGCCAAGGACGTAGCGGAGGCAGCTTGATCCAGTACTTC. It specifies CASSQGRSGGSLIQYF.

This clone has more than one count but fewer than ten. The chain uses TRBV5-1 and TRBJ1-1; no definite D call. V was clipped by 0 bases and J by 5 bases, with 14 bases between them. CDR1 SGHRS and CDR2 YFSETQ come from the germline V gene. The CDR3 covers 15 residues. In nucleotides, the CDR3 is TGCGCCAGCAGCTTGGTGTTGGGCAAGAATACTGAAGCTTTCTTT. Its translation: CASSLVLGKNTEAFF. Using reference TRBV5-1 and TRBJ1-1 for the parts outside the CDR3, the full variable domain is KAGVTQTPRYLIKTRGQQVTLSCSPISGHRSVSWYQQTPGQGLQFLFEYFSETQRNKGNFPGRFSGRQFSNSRSEMNVSTLELGDSALYLCASSLVLGKNTEAFFGQGTRLTVV.

This clone showed up just once. This chain connects TRBV13 to TRBJ2-7, with D hard to call. CDR1 is PRHDT, CDR2 FYEKMQ, per germline (reference sequence). V lost 7 bases and J lost 0, with 10 bases in between. The CDR3 runs to 13 residues. CDR3 sequence reads: CASNHGGSYEQYF. The CDR3 DNA is TGTGCCAGCAACCACGGCGGCTCCTACGAGCAGTACTTC.

The V and J genes are TRBV19 and TRBJ1-5, with 7 nucleotides matching TRBD1. The CDR3 spans 13 residues. Germline V gene lookup returns CDR1 LNHDA and CDR2 SQIVND (reference sequence). V gave up 7 bases and J gave up 4 bases; unmatched junction bases: 4. The chain's CDR3 is CASTLDRNQPQHF. The CDR3 DNA reads as TGTGCCAGTACCCTGGACAGGAATCAGCCCCAGCATTTT.

The chain joins TRBV3-1 (or the pseudogene TRBV3-2) to TRBJ1-2, with D maybe TRBD1 (6 bases). This CDR3 is built from 16 residues. CDR1 LGHDT and CDR2 YNNKEL come from the germline V gene (reference sequence). Trimming shortened V by 0 bases and J by 4 bases, and 15 bases separated the two germline ends. This chain's CDR3 is CASSQEWDTGFYGYTF. DNA for the CDR3: TGTGCCAGCAGCCAAGAATGGGACACGGGATTCTATGGCTACACCTTC.

The chain employs TRBV10-1 and TRBJ2-2; tentative D call: TRBD1 (6 bases). V lost 7 bases to trimming and J lost 1 base, with 16 bases between them. This CDR3 contains 16 residues. Germline CDR1 is WNHNN and CDR2 is SYGVQD (reference sequence). CDR3 in DNA: TGCGCCAGCAAGTCAGGGGCACAAAGGAACACCGGGGAGCTGTTTTTT. Translating gives CASKSGAQRNTGELFF.